Listed below are T cell receptor beta chains from one sample, sequenced in a study of blood T cell repertoires in COVID-19. The method was immunoSEQ multiplex PCR; TCRdb's version includes in-frame clones alone and lacks a portion of them. The sample has about 75,000 clones, about 79% seen once. Sequencing used peripheral blood. Receptors were obtained from a woman aged 50 to 60 with acute or convalescent COVID-19. The CDR3 runs from the conserved cysteine through the conserved F or W. The order of the fields is J gene, clone size, D gene, V gene, CDR3 DNA, CDR3 protein. A D gene is named only where the DNA matches it firmly. Expanded clones get a size class; other rows say once, few or many, or leave the size out.

J: TRBJ1-2; size: -; D: -; V: TRBV4-2; DNA: TGTGCCAGCAGCCACCTGACACTCTATGGCTACACCTTC; CDR3: CASSHLTLYGYTF
J: TRBJ2-4; size: -; D: -; V: TRBV19; DNA: TGTGCCAGTAGTAGGGACAATAAAAACATTCAGTACTTC; CDR3: CASSRDNKNIQYF
J: TRBJ1-3; size: -; D: -; V: TRBV7-2; DNA: TGTGCCAGCAGCTTTTTCCCAAAGGGGTCCTCTGGAAACACCATATATTTT; CDR3: CASSFFPKGSSGNTIYF
J: TRBJ1-5; size: -; D: TRBD1; V: TRBV6-2/TRBV6-3; DNA: TGTGCCAGCAGTCGCTCCGGGACAGCTAATCAGCCCCAGCATTTT; CDR3: CASSRSGTANQPQHF
J: TRBJ2-1; size: once; D: TRBD2; V: TRBV10-3; DNA: TGTGCCATCAGTGAGTCCGGGCGGTCGGCGGGGGGTGAGCAGTTCTTC; CDR3: CAISESGRSAGGEQFF
J: TRBJ2-2; size: few; D: TRBD2; V: TRBV28; DNA: TGTGCCAGCAGCCCGGGCGGGACTACCGGGACCGGGGAGCTGTTTTTT; CDR3: CASSPGGTTGTGELFF
J: TRBJ2-6; size: -; D: TRBD1; V: TRBV6-1; DNA: TGTGCCAGCAGTGAGACAGGGGCCCTCTCTGGGGCCAACGTCCTGACTTTC; CDR3: CASSETGALSGANVLTF
J: TRBJ2-3; size: -; D: -; V: TRBV6-2/TRBV6-3; DNA: TGTGCCAGCAGCTCGGGGTATGGCACAGATACGCAGTATTTT; CDR3: CASSSGYGTDTQYF
J: TRBJ2-1; size: -; D: -; V: TRBV24-1; DNA: TGTGCCACCAGTGATCATCCGACAACAGGGCTTAGCTCCTACAATGAGCAGTTCTTC; CDR3: CATSDHPTTGLSSYNEQFF
J: TRBJ1-2; size: -; D: TRBD1; V: TRBV27; DNA: TGTGCCAGCAGTACGGGACAGTACGGGTATGGCTACACCTTC; CDR3: CASSTGQYGYGYTF
J: TRBJ1-1; size: once; D: -; V: TRBV19; DNA: TGTGCCAGTAGTGTCCCACAGGGATTCGTGGGTGAAGCTTTCTTT; CDR3: CASSVPQGFVGEAFF
J: TRBJ2-3; size: -; D: TRBD2; V: TRBV5-4; DNA: TGTGCCAGCAGCTCTAGCGGAAGCACAGATACGCAGTATTTT; CDR3: CASSSSGSTDTQYF
J: TRBJ1-1; size: -; D: -; V: TRBV30; DNA: TGTGCCTGGAGTACCAGGAACACTGAAGCTTTCTTT; CDR3: CAWSTRNTEAFF
J: TRBJ2-7; size: few; D: -; V: TRBV5-6; DNA: TGTGCCAGCAGCTTGGAGCTTTACGAGCAGTACTTC; CDR3: CASSLELYEQYF
J: TRBJ2-2; size: -; D: TRBD2; V: TRBV6-2/TRBV6-3; DNA: TGTGCCAGCAGTGCAGCGGGAGGGACCTGGGGCACCGGGGAGCTGTTTTTT; CDR3: CASSAAGGTWGTGELFF
J: TRBJ2-1; size: few; D: -; V: TRBV11-3; DNA: TGTGCCAGCAGCTTCTGGAGAAGCAATGAGCAGTTCTTC; CDR3: CASSFWRSNEQFF
J: TRBJ2-7; size: -; D: TRBD2; V: TRBV3-1/TRBV3-2; DNA: TGTGCCAGCAGTAAGCGGGAAGAATCGGGGGAGCAGTACTTC; CDR3: CASSKREESGEQYF
J: TRBJ2-1; size: -; D: TRBD2; V: TRBV7-3; DNA: TGTGCCAGCAGACTAGCGGGAAGCAATGAGCAGTTCTTC; CDR3: CASRLAGSNEQFF
J: TRBJ1-4; size: -; D: -; V: TRBV11-2; DNA: TGTGCCAGCAGACAGTCCTCTGCAACTAATGAAAAACTGTTTTTT; CDR3: CASRQSSATNEKLFF
J: TRBJ2-2; size: -; D: TRBD2; V: TRBV10-3; DNA: TGTGCCATCAGCCGACTAGCTACCGGGGAGCTGTTTTTT; CDR3: CAISRLATGELFF
J: TRBJ2-7; size: -; D: -; V: TRBV28; DNA: TGTGCCAGCAGTTATACAGGGTTAGGCTACGAGCAGTACTTC; CDR3: CASSYTGLGYEQYF
J: TRBJ2-2; size: -; D: -; V: TRBV6-6; DNA: TGTGCCAGCACCGACCCGAGGGGGTCGAACACCGGGGAGCTGTTTTTT; CDR3: CASTDPRGSNTGELFF
J: TRBJ2-7; size: -; D: -; V: TRBV7-2; DNA: TGTGCCAGCAGCTTCTCCCGCTACGAGCAGTACTTC; CDR3: CASSFSRYEQYF
J: TRBJ1-2; size: -; D: -; V: TRBV6-1; DNA: TGTGCCAGCAGTGACCTTGGGAGGAAAACCTCTAACTATGGCTACACCTTC; CDR3: CASSDLGRKTSNYGYTF
J: TRBJ2-3; size: -; D: -; V: TRBV7-9; DNA: TGTGCCAGCAGCTTAGCTTGGGACACAGGATCAGATACGCAGTATTTT; CDR3: CASSLAWDTGSDTQYF
J: TRBJ2-1; size: -; D: TRBD2; V: TRBV5-1; DNA: TGCGCCAGCAGCCTCGGACTAGCGGGAGTTGGTGAGCAGTTCTTC; CDR3: CASSLGLAGVGEQFF
J: TRBJ1-4; size: -; D: -; V: TRBV7-9; DNA: TGTGCCAGCAGCCAATTAACAGGATCAACTAATGAAAAACTGTTTTTT; CDR3: CASSQLTGSTNEKLFF
J: TRBJ2-5; size: -; D: TRBD1; V: TRBV7-2; DNA: TGTGCCAGCAGCTTAATCGGGCAAGGACAGGCGGGGACCCAGTACTTC; CDR3: CASSLIGQGQAGTQYF
J: TRBJ1-1; size: -; D: -; V: TRBV28; DNA: TGTGCCAGCAGTTGGGTGGACAAGAACACTGAAGCTTTCTTT; CDR3: CASSWVDKNTEAFF
J: TRBJ1-6; size: -; D: -; V: TRBV6-2/TRBV6-3; DNA: TGTGCCAGCAGTTACGGGGCCAGCCCGTCACCCCTCCACTTT; CDR3: CASSYGASPSPLHF
J: TRBJ1-1; size: once; D: -; V: TRBV5-1; DNA: TGCGCCAGCAGCTCTCCGGGACAGAACACTGAAGCTTTCTTT; CDR3: CASSSPGQNTEAFF
J: TRBJ2-7; size: few; D: TRBD2; V: TRBV12-3/TRBV12-4; DNA: TGTGCCAGCAGAGAGCGGGGGGGCAGCGAGCAGTACTTC; CDR3: CASRERGGSEQYF
J: TRBJ1-1; size: once; D: -; V: TRBV2; DNA: TGTGCCAGCTGGTTAGGGGCAGGCGGCCCTTTCTTT; CDR3: CASWLGAGGPFF
J: TRBJ2-2; size: -; D: TRBD1; V: TRBV9; DNA: TGTGCCAGCAGCCCGGACAGGGGAAGTGCCGGGGAGCTGTTTTTT; CDR3: CASSPDRGSAGELFF
J: TRBJ2-3; size: -; D: TRBD2; V: TRBV11-2; DNA: TGTGCCAGCAGCTTAGAGGGTACTAGCGGGAGTAACACGCAGTATTTT; CDR3: CASSLEGTSGSNTQYF
J: TRBJ2-1; size: -; D: TRBD1; V: TRBV18; DNA: TGTGCCAGCTCCCTGGGACAGGACAATGAGCAGTTCTTC; CDR3: CASSLGQDNEQFF
J: TRBJ2-1; size: -; D: -; V: TRBV29-1; DNA: TGCAGCGTCGAAGCACTATATGAGCAGTTCTTC; CDR3: CSVEALYEQFF
J: TRBJ1-2; size: few; D: TRBD1; V: TRBV3-1/TRBV3-2; DNA: TGTGCCAGCAGCCAAGGAGGACAGGTTTACTATGGCTACACCTTC; CDR3: CASSQGGQVYYGYTF
J: TRBJ1-1; size: -; D: TRBD1; V: TRBV19; DNA: TGTGCCAGTAGGCGGGACAGATTGAACACTGAAGCTTTCTTT; CDR3: CASRRDRLNTEAFF
J: TRBJ2-7; size: -; D: TRBD2; V: TRBV27; DNA: TGTGCCAGCAGTCGGAAGGGACTAGCTTCCTCCGAGCAGTACTTC; CDR3: CASSRKGLASSEQYF
J: TRBJ2-1; size: -; D: -; V: TRBV7-8; DNA: TGTGCCAGCACCAAACCTCGGATCGGGGGTAATGAGCAGTTCTTC; CDR3: CASTKPRIGGNEQFF
J: TRBJ2-7; size: -; D: -; V: TRBV6-1; DNA: TGTGCCAGCAGTGAACTTTTCGAGCAGTACTTC; CDR3: CASSELFEQYF
J: TRBJ1-1; size: -; D: TRBD1; V: TRBV7-2; DNA: TGTGCCAGCAGTTCGGGACAGGGAGAGATGGCTGAAGCTTTCTTT; CDR3: CASSSGQGEMAEAFF
J: TRBJ1-5; size: -; D: -; V: TRBV10-3; DNA: TGTGCCATCAGTGAGTCGGCTGATCCGCCCCAGCATTTT; CDR3: CAISESADPPQHF